These 21 T cell receptor beta chains originate from one sample sequenced in a study of blood T cell repertoires in COVID-19. Clones were sequenced by immunoSEQ multiplex PCR, and TCRdb holds only the in-frame ones, with some missing. Counted here are roughly 250,000 clones, over 75% occurring once; the ten biggest clones make up roughly 3%. Input material: PBMCs or T cells enriched from blood (not recorded which). All receptors derive from a woman between 40 and 50 years old who had been exposed to COVID-19.

This chain uses TRBV19 with TRBJ2-7, with 10 bases that match TRBD1. Trimming took 2 bases from V and 9 from J; bases not matched to a gene: 7. Germline V gives CDR1 LNHDA, CDR2 SQIVND (reference sequence). The CDR3 totals 14 residues. The CDR3 region is CASSIRQGASAQYF. For the CDR3, the DNA is TGTGCCAGTAGTATACGACAGGGGGCTTCCGCGCAGTACTTC.

This rearrangement joins TRBV2 to TRBJ2-1, with D unclear. The germline V and J ends were trimmed by 8 bases and 0 bases, with 17 bases remaining between them. From germline, CDR1 is SNHLY and CDR2 FYNNEI. This CDR3 comprises 16 residues. The CDR3 is CASLEERLSSYNEQFF. Here the CDR3 DNA reads TGTGCCAGCCTTGAGGAGCGCCTGAGCTCCTACAATGAGCAGTTCTTC.

The chain links TRBV19 to TRBJ2-2, with 8 bases aligning to TRBD1. The CDR3 has 14 amino acids. Per germline, CDR1 LNHDA and CDR2 SQIVND (reference sequence). The V and J ends lost 6 bases and 5 bases, in that order; junction bases with no gene match: 5. CDR3 sequence: CASSDTGGTGELFF. The CDR3 nucleotides are TGTGCCAGTAGCGACACAGGGGGGACCGGGGAGCTGTTTTTT.

Concerning this clone: A junction boundary mismatches the germline segment, possibly from a read error. The V gene is TRBV5-1, the J gene TRBJ1-4; 7 positions match TRBD1. This CDR3 is 16 amino acids long. In germline, CDR1 is SGHRS, CDR2 YFSETQ. The DNA of the CDR3 is TGTGCCAGCAGTTCAACAGGGGAGGTCGTAAGCGAAAAACTGTTTTTT. It specifies CASSSTGEVVSEKLFF.

The chain employs TRBV28 and TRBJ1-3; D is possibly TRBD1 (6 bases). Germline CDR1 and CDR2: MDHEN and SYDVKM. This CDR3 comprises 16 residues. Trimming pared 5 bases from V and 4 bases from J, leaving 18 bases between. CDR3 in DNA: TGTGCCAGCAGTCTTAGGGGGGGGCCGGCCGGAAACACCATATATTTT. Translation: CASSLRGGPAGNTIYF. The full variable domain, completed using reference TRBV28 and TRBJ1-3, is DVKVTQSSRYLVKRTGEKVFLECVQDMDHENMFWYRQDPGLGLRLIYFSYDVKMKEKGDIPEGYSVSREKKERFSLILESASTNQTSMYLCASSLRGGPAGNTIYFGEGSWLTVV.

CDR3 DNA: TGTGCCAGCAGCTTATTAGCGGGGAGCACAGATACGCAGTATTTT. Translating it yields CASSLLAGSTDTQYF. This chain links TRBV11-3 with TRBJ2-3; 8 positions match TRBD2. Per the germline V gene, CDR1 is SGHNT and CDR2 is YENEEA. The CDR3 is made up of 15 amino acids. V shed 2 bases, J shed 0 bases, and the junction held 1 base outside the gene matches.

V and J are TRBV7-3 and TRBJ2-1, with D perhaps TRBD1 (6 bases). Germline V gene sequence: CDR1 SGHTA, CDR2 FQGTGA. Trimming cost V 3 bases and J 0 bases, with 9 bases left between them. The CDR3 consists of 15 residues. Here the CDR3 DNA reads TGTGCCAGCAGCTTTGGACAGAGCTCCTACAATGAGCAGTTCTTC. The encoded protein is CASSFGQSSYNEQFF.

The chain is built from TRBV28 and TRBJ2-7, with D perhaps matching TRBD2 (5 bases). The CDR3 runs to 17 residues. V lost 3 bases, J lost 7 bases, and 25 bases lay in between. Germline CDR1 MDHEN, CDR2 SYDVKM. The CDR3, as DNA: TGTGCCAGCAGTTTGGGGAGATGGGGTACCCCCGGGGATGAGCAGTACTTC. The encoded protein is CASSLGRWGTPGDEQYF.

CDR3 region: CSVGQIMNTEAFF. For the CDR3, the DNA is TGCAGCGTTGGACAGATAATGAACACTGAAGCTTTCTTT. V and J are TRBV29-1 and TRBJ1-1, with D perhaps matching TRBD1 (5 bases). The CDR3 sequence is 13 residues long. Per germline, CDR1 SQVTM and CDR2 ANQGSEA. The V end lost 4 bases, the J end lost 0 bases, and 9 bases lay between the germline ends.

V and J are TRBV19 and TRBJ1-2, with TRBD1 matching 7 bases. The CDR3 covers 15 residues. CDR1 and CDR2 from the germline V gene are LNHDA and SQIVND (reference sequence). The V gene end was trimmed by 6 bases and the J gene end by 1 base; junction bases not matched to a gene: 8. For the CDR3, the DNA is TGTGCCAGTAGGGCCAGGGACAGCTTTAACTATGGCTACACCTTC. Translation gives CASRARDSFNYGYTF.

The chain couples TRBV6-4 to TRBJ1-2; D call uncertain. The CDR3 has 14 amino acids. Deletions cut 0 bases from V and 6 bases from J, with 11 bases between. Germline values: CDR1 MRHNA, CDR2 SNTAGT. DNA for the CDR3: TGTGCCAGCAGTGACTCTGGACGGGGTAATGGCTACACCTTC. This sequence encodes CASSDSGRGNGYTF.

V is TRBV18 and J is TRBJ2-5, with a possible D match to TRBD2 (5 bases). There are 13 residues in the CDR3. The V gene's germline CDR1 is KGHSH and CDR2 LQKENI. V dropped 3 bases and J dropped 2 bases, with 7 bases sitting between them. The CDR3 region is CASSPTRQETQYF. For the CDR3, the DNA is TGTGCCAGCTCACCCACTAGACAAGAGACCCAGTACTTC. The full variable domain, its missing parts supplied by reference TRBV18 and TRBJ2-5, is NAGVMQNPRHLVRRRGQEARLRCSPMKGHSHVYWYRQLPEEGLKFMVYLQKENIIDESGMPKERFSAEFPKEGPSILRIQQVVRGDSAAYFCASSPTRQETQYFGPGTRLLVL.

Remarks on this clone: The germline gene is not matched at one end of the junction; a read error may be the cause. This chain uses TRBV5-1 with TRBJ2-2; D may be TRBD2 (5 bases). The germline gives CDR1 SGHRS, CDR2 YFSETQ. This CDR3 is 17 amino acids long. The CDR3: CASSLKTDSTPPGELFF. DNA for the CDR3: TGTGCCAGCAGCTTGAAGACGGACTCAACACCACCCGGGGAGCTGTTTTTT. The full variable domain, its missing parts supplied by reference TRBV5-1 and TRBJ2-2, is KAGVTQTPRYLIKTRGQQVTLSCSPISGHRSVSWYQQTPGQGLQFLFEYFSETQRNKGNFPGRFSGRQFSNSRSEMNVSTLELGDSALYLCASSLKTDSTPPGELFFGEGSRLTVL.

This clone occurred once. The chain uses TRBV11-2 and TRBJ1-2; 7 bases map to TRBD1. The CDR3 is 15 residues long. The V segment lost 2 bases and the J segment 7 bases; nucleotides outside the gene matches: 10. Per germline, CDR1 SGHAT and CDR2 FQNNGV. CDR3 amino acids: CASSLRETGAGGYTF. The CDR3 region has the DNA TGTGCCAGCAGCTTAAGGGAAACAGGGGCTGGTGGCTACACCTTC.

This chain joins TRBV19 and TRBJ2-7; 10 bases fit TRBD2. This CDR3 comprises 15 residues. Germline assignment: CDR1 LNHDA and CDR2 SQIVND (reference sequence). Trimming cost V 3 bases and J 0 bases; bases outside gene matches: 2. The CDR3 DNA reads TGTGCCAGTAGTATTCTAGCGGGGGCCTCCTACGAGCAGTACTTC. Residues: CASSILAGASYEQYF.

The chain uses TRBV25-1 and TRBJ2-7, with D perhaps TRBD1 (8 bases). The CDR3 contains 18 residues. Germline V gene lookup returns CDR1 MGHDK and CDR2 SYGVNS. V lost 3 bases to trimming and J lost 2 bases, with 23 bases between them. CDR3 DNA sequence: TGTGCCAGCAGTGAGAATTCCCTAAGCGGGACAGGTACCTACGAGCAGTACTTC. It yields the protein CASSENSLSGTGTYEQYF.

This clone was observed a handful of times. The chain uses TRBV27 and TRBJ2-7; D is perhaps TRBD1 (6 bases). This CDR3 is 16 amino acids long. The V and J ends lost 5 bases and 5 bases respectively, with 22 bases between them. Germline CDR1 MNHEY, CDR2 SMNVEV (reference sequence). The CDR3 nucleotides read TGTGCCAGCAGTACACCCCACAGGGTAGATCTTAACGAGCAGTACTTC. Protein product: CASSTPHRVDLNEQYF.

This clone was seen at least ten times. The chain combines TRBV9 with TRBJ2-1; the match to TRBD2 covers 10 bases. Germline CDR1 SGDLS, CDR2 YYNGEE. CDR3 length: 17 amino acids. The V gene end was trimmed by 0 bases and the J gene end by 2 bases; junction bases not matched to a gene: 5. CDR3 nucleotide sequence: TGTGCCAGCAGCGTAGCTATAGCGGGAGGAACCTACAATGAGCAGTTCTTC. Translated, it gives CASSVAIAGGTYNEQFF.

V is TRBV25-1 and J is TRBJ1-6, with 7 positions matching TRBD1. Germline loops: CDR1 MGHDK, CDR2 SYGVNS. Trimming at V came to 3 bases and at J to 10 bases, leaving 3 bases not matched to a gene. The CDR3 extends over 13 amino acids. CDR3 region: CASSDRGRSPLHF. The DNA for the CDR3 is TGTGCCAGCAGTGACAGGGGGAGGTCACCCCTCCACTTT.

This chain connects TRBV11-2 to TRBJ2-5, with 13 bases matching TRBD2. V was pared by 5 bases and J by 0 bases, with 9 bases of the junction left unmatched. Per the germline V gene, CDR1 is SGHAT and CDR2 is FQNNGV. CDR3 length: 18 residues. The CDR3 DNA sequence: TGTGCCAGCAGCCACGGACTAGCGGGGGCCCTGTACCAAGAGACCCAGTACTTC. Its protein is CASSHGLAGALYQETQYF.

The chain recombines TRBV7-9 with TRBJ1-1, with D perhaps TRBD1 (5 bases). V was clipped by 6 bases and J by 4 bases, with 15 bases between them. The CDR3 totals 14 residues. Germline V gives CDR1 SEHNR, CDR2 FQNEAQ (reference sequence). The DNA of the CDR3 is TGTGCCAGCAGTCAGTGGGGGGAGGGCACTGAAGCTTTCTTT. Protein: CASSQWGEGTEAFF.